This T cell receptor (beta chain) was sequenced in a study of blood T cell repertoires in COVID-19. Assay used: immunoSEQ multiplex PCR; TCRdb lists only in-frame clones, some missing. The table lists roughly 70,000 clones, around nine tenths of them singletons. J lost 1 base, V lost 0 bases, and 10 bases had no gene match. The CDR3 is 19 residues long. Germline assignment: CDR1 LGHNA and CDR2 YSLEER. What was sequenced was peripheral blood. The J gene is TRBJ2-1, the V gene TRBV4-3, with 9 bases that match TRBD2. This TCR derives from an elderly man with COVID-19, enrolled during active disease. The CDR3 reads CASSQDLAGGPISYNEQFF. Here the CDR3 DNA reads TGCGCCAGCAGCCAAGACCTCGCGGGGGGGCCTATTTCCTACAATGAGCAGTTCTTC.